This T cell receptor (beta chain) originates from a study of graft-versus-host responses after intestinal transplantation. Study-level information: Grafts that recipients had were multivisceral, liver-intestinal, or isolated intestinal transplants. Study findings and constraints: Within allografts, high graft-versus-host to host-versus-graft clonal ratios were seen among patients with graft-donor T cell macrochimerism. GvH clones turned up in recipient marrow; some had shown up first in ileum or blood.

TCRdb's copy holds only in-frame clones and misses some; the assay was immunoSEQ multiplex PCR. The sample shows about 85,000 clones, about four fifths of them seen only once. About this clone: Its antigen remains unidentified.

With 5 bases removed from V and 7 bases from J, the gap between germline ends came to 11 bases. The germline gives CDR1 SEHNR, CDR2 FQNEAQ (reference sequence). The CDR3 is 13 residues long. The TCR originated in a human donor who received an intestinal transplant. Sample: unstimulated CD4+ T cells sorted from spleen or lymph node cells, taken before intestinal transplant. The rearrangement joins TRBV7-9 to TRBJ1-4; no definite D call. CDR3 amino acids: CASSRGPAEKLFF. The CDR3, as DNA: TGTGCCAGCAGCCGAGGCCCGGCTGAAAAACTGTTTTTT. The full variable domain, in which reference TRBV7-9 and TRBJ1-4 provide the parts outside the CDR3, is DTGVSQNPRHKITKRGQNVTFRCDPISEHNRLYWYRQTLGQGPEFLTYFQNEAQLEKSRLLSDRFSAERPKGSFSTLEIQRTEQGDSAMYLCASSRGPAEKLFFGSGTQLSVL.